This record covers a single TCR beta chain. CDR1 is SGHNT, CDR2 YYREEE, per germline (reference sequence). V shed 3 bases, J shed 0 bases, and the junction held 2 bases outside the gene matches. The CDR3 runs to 14 residues. This sample was taken from a study of blood T cell dynamics during melanoma immunotherapy. TCRdb keeps only in-frame clones here, not all; method: immunoSEQ multiplex PCR. The repertoire has some 13,000 clones, about 90% of them found once; the top ten carry around 0.18%. This sample's time point: pre-treatment baseline. Blood was drawn before treatment and at week 3 after checkpoint blockade.

This chain joins TRBV5-4 and TRBJ2-7; 8 bases match TRBD1. The sequences come from effector memory CD8+ T cells from blood, collected from a patient treated with checkpoint blockade. The sequence was collected from a human donor with melanoma. CDR3 DNA sequence: TGTGCCAGCAGCTCGACAGGGGCCTCCTACGAGCAGTACTTC. Its protein is CASSSTGASYEQYF.